This TCR beta chain was retrieved from a study of cytomegalovirus exposure and HLA in healthy donors. V shed 0 bases and J shed 1 base, with 6 bases lying between them. Germline V lookup: CDR1 MNHEY, CDR2 SVGAGI. The CDR3 is made up of 15 amino acids. Only one count was recorded for this clone. Its target is not known. Here immunoSEQ multiplex PCR was the method, and the copy in TCRdb shows in-frame clones only, minus some. The table shows about 92,000 clones, with roughly 92% occurring only once. Study outcomes and limitations: It was reported that the classifier diagnosed cytomegalovirus status with high specificity and sensitivity in both the original and validation cohorts.

The chain combines TRBV6-5 with TRBJ2-2; no reliable D call. The source is a woman aged 25 to 39 in good health and CMV-seropositive. Sequencing was done on a sample of PBMCs. CDR3 nucleotide sequence: TGTGCCAGCAGTTACTCTAGTCAGAACACCGGGGAGCTGTTTTTT. This gives the protein CASSYSSQNTGELFF.